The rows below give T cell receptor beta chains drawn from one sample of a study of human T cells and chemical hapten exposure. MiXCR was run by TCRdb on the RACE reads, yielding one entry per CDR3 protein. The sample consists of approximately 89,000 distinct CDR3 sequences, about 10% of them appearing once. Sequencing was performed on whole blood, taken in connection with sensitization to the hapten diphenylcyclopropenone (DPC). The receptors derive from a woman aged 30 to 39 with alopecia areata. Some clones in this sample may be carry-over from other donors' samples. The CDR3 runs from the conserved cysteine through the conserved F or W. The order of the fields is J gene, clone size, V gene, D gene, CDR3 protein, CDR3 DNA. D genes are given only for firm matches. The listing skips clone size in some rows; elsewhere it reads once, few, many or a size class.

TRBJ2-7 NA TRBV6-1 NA CASILDPRPYEQYF TGTGCCAGCATCTTGGACCCACGGCCCTACGAGCAGTACTTC
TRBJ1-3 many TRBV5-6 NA CASSLWSLPDTIYF TGTGCCAGCAGCTTGTGGTCCCTCCCTGACACCATATATTTT
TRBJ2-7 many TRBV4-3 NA CASSQDNYSGYEQYF TGCGCCAGCAGCCAAGATAATTACTCCGGCTACGAGCAGTACTTC
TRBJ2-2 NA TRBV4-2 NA CASSSYDPARELFF TGTGCCAGCAGTTCGTACGACCCGGCAAGGGAGCTGTTTTTT
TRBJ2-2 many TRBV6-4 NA CASSGLEGGELFF TGTGCCAGCAGTGGACTAGAAGGCGGGGAGCTGTTTTTT
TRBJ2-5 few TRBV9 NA CASGLGYGYQETQYF TGTGCCAGCGGGTTGGGCTACGGTTATCAAGAGACCCAGTACTTC
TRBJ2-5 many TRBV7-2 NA CASSSGGLAQYF TGTGCCAGCAGCTCCGGGGGGCTAGCCCAGTACTTC
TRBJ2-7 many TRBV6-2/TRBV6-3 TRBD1 CASSYEGQDRIYEQYF TGTGCCAGCAGTTACGAGGGACAGGACAGAATCTACGAGCAGTACTTC
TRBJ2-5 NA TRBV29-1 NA CSVGRDQETQYF TGCAGCGTTGGGAGGGACCAAGAGACCCAGTACTTC
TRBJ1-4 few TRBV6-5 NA CASSNGPALGEKLFF TGTGCCAGCAGTAACGGGCCAGCTCTGGGCGAAAAACTGTTTTTT
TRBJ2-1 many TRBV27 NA CASSFSGLTSYNEQFF TGTGCCAGCAGTTTTTCGGGGTTAACATCCTACAATGAGCAGTTCTTC
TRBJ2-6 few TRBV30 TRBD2 CAWSGGSSGANVLTF TGTGCCTGGAGTGGCGGGAGCTCTGGGGCCAACGTCCTGACTTTC
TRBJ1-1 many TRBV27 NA CASSLFGRMNTEAFF TGTGCCAGCAGTTTATTCGGGAGGATGAACACTGAAGCTTTCTTT
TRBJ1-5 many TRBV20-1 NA CSARAPSNQPQHF TGCAGTGCTAGAGCCCCTAGCAATCAGCCCCAGCATTTT
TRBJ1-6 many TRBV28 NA CASRDRGSYNSPLHF TGTGCCAGCAGGGACAGAGGCTCCTATAATTCACCCCTCCACTTT
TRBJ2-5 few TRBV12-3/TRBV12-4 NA CASSLGLGGPQETQYF TGTGCCAGCAGTTTGGGACTAGGGGGCCCCCAAGAGACCCAGTACTTC
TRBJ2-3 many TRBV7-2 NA CASSFSRADTQYF TGTGCCAGCAGCTTCTCTCGGGCAGATACGCAGTATTTT
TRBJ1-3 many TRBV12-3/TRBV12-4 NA CASRPAGPGNTIYF TGTGCCAGCAGGCCAGCGGGGCCTGGAAACACCATATATTTT
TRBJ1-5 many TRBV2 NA CASRSRGNQPQHF TGTGCCAGCAGGAGTCGGGGCAATCAGCCCCAGCATTTT
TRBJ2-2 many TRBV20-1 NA CSARRPYTGELFF TGCAGTGCTAGAAGACCTTACACCGGGGAGCTGTTTTTT
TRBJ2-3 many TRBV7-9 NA CASSLGFGAADTQYF TGTGCCAGCAGCTTAGGGTTTGGGGCGGCAGATACGCAGTATTTT
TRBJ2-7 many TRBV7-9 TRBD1 CASSGTRGRSEQYF TGTGCCAGCAGTGGTACCAGGGGGCGATCCGAGCAGTACTTC
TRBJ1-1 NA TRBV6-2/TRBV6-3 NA CASTQPRTEAFF TGTGCCAGCACCCAGCCCCGCACTGAAGCTTTCTTT
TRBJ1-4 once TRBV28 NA CASRSGSFNEKLFF TGTGCCAGCAGGTCCGGGAGCTTTAATGAAAAACTGTTTTTT
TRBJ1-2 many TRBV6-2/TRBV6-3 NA CASRTSNYGYTF TGTGCCAGCAGGACCTCTAACTATGGCTACACCTTC
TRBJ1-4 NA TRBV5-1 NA CASSSSGTIEKLFF TGCGCCAGCAGCTCGTCCGGGACAATTGAAAAACTGTTTTTT
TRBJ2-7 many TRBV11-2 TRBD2 CASSPPAGVVNEQYF TGTGCCAGCAGCCCTCCAGCGGGAGTTGTAAACGAGCAGTACTTC
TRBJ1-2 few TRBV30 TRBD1 CASRQGRTYGYTF TGTGCCTCTCGACAGGGTAGGACCTATGGCTACACCTTC
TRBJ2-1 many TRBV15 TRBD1 CATSRWRTGGDEQFF TGTGCCACCAGCAGGTGGAGGACAGGGGGCGATGAGCAGTTCTTC
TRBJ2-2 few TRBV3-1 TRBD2 CASSRGETGGLFF TGTGCCAGCAGCCGAGGCGAGACGGGAGGGCTGTTTTTT
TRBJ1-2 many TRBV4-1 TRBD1 CASSQPGQGFYGYTF TGCGCCAGCAGCCAGCCCGGACAGGGCTTCTATGGCTACACCTTC
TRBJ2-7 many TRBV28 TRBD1 CASRGTGGREQYF TGTGCCAGCAGGGGGACAGGGGGCAGGGAGCAGTACTTC
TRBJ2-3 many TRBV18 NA CASSPSTDTQYF TGTGCCAGCAGCCCCAGCACAGATACGCAGTATTTT
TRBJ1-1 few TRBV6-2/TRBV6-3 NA CASSYLTGTKTEAFF TGTGCCAGCAGTTACTTGACCGGGACAAAAACTGAAGCTTTCTTT
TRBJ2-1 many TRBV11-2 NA CASSLGSSSYNEQFF TGTGCCAGCAGCTTAGGGTCGAGCTCCTACAATGAGCAGTTCTTC
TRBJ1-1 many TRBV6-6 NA CASSYSPRGGNTEAFF TGTGCCAGCAGTTACTCGCCGCGGGGGGGGAACACTGAAGCTTTCTTT
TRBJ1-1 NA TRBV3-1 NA CASSQTQNTEAFF TGTGCCAGCAGCCAAACTCAGAACACTGAAGCTTTCTTT
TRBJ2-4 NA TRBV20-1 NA CSASILVGLTIQYF TGCAGTGCTAGTATATTGGTAGGGTTGACCATTCAGTACTTC
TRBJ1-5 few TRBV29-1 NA CSVGDKDQPQHF TGCAGCGTTGGAGACAAGGATCAGCCCCAGCATTTT
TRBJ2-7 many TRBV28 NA CASSLNRVSHEQYF TGTGCCAGCAGTTTAAACAGGGTCTCGCACGAGCAGTACTTC
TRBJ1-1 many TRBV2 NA CAKRGAVLTEAFF TGTGCCAAGCGAGGGGCAGTACTGACTGAAGCTTTCTTT
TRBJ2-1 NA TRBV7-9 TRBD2 CASRRTSGHNEQFF TGTGCCAGCAGAAGGACTAGCGGTCACAATGAGCAGTTCTTC
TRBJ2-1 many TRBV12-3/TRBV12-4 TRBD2 CASSLGTSGFENEQFF TGTGCCAGCAGTTTAGGGACTAGCGGGTTTGAAAATGAGCAGTTCTTC
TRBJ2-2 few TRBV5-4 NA CASSHRAPNTGELFF TGTGCCAGCAGCCACAGGGCCCCGAACACCGGGGAGCTGTTTTTT
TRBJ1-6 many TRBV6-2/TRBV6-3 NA CASRRTGDYSPLHF TGTGCCAGCAGACGGACGGGGGATTATTCACCCCTCCACTTT
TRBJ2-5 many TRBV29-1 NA CSSSPGGRGETQYF TGCAGCTCGAGCCCCGGGGGCAGAGGGGAGACCCAGTACTTC